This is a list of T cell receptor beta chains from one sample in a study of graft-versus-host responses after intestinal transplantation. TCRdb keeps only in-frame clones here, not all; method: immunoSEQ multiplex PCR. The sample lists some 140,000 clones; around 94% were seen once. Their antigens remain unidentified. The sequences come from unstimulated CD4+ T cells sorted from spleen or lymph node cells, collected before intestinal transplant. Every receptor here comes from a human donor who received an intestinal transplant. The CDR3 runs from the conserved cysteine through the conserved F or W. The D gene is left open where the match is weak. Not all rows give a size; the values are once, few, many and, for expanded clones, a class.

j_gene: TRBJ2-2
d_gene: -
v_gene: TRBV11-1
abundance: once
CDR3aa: CASSLLYTGELFF
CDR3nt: TGTGCCAGCAGCTTATTATACACCGGGGAGCTGTTTTTT

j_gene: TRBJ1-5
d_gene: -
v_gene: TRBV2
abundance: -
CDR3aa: CASSELAVNQPQHF
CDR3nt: TGTGCCAGCAGTGAATTGGCAGTCAATCAGCCCCAGCATTTT

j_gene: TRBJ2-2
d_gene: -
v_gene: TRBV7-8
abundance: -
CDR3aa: CASTPVNTGELFF
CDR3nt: TGTGCCAGCACCCCGGTAAACACCGGGGAGCTGTTTTTT

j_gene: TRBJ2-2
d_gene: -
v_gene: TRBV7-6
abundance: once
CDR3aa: CASSLDTITGELFF
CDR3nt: TGTGCCAGCAGCTTAGATACCATCACCGGGGAGCTGTTTTTT

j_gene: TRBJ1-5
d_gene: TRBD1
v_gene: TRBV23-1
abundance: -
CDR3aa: CASSRGTGGRQPQHF
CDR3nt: TGCGCCAGCAGCCGAGGGACAGGGGGGCGTCAGCCCCAGCATTTT

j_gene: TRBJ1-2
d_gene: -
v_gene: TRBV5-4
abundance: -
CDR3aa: CASSFGSEAGYTF
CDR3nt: TGTGCCAGCAGCTTCGGTAGTGAAGCGGGCTACACCTTC

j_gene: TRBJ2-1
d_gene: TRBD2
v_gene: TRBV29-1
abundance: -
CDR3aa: CSVEGSGGDNEQFF
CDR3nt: TGCAGCGTTGAAGGGAGCGGGGGGGACAATGAGCAGTTCTTC

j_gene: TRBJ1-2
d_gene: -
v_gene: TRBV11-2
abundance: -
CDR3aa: CASSPRTGSYGYTF
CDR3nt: TGTGCCAGCAGCCCCCGGACTGGGAGCTATGGCTACACCTTC

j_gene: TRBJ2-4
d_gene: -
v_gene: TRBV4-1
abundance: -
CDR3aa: CASSQDRGRGVENIQYF
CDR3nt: TGCGCCAGCAGCCAAGATAGGGGCAGGGGGGTCGAAAACATTCAGTACTTC

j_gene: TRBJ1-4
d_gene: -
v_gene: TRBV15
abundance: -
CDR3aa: CATSRGLHGEKLFF
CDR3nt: TGTGCCACCAGCAGAGGCCTCCATGGGGAAAAACTGTTTTTT

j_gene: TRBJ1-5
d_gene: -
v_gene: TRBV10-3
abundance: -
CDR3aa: CAISRSGNQPQHF
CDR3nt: TGTGCCATCAGTCGGTCGGGGAATCAGCCCCAGCATTTT

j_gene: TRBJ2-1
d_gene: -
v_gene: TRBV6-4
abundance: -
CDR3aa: CASSAGRYNEQFF
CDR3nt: TGTGCCAGCAGCGCCGGACGATACAATGAGCAGTTCTTC

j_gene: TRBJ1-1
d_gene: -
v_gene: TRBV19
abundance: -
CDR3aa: CASYRTDSTEAFF
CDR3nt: TGTGCCAGTTATCGGACAGACTCCACTGAAGCTTTCTTT

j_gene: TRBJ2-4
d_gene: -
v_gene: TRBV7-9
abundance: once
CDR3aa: CASSLGRFRGIQYF
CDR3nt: TGTGCCAGCAGCTTGGGCCGTTTTAGGGGCATTCAGTACTTC

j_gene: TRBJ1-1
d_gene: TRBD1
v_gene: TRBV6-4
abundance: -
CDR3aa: CASRLPGQGDEAFF
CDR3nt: TGTGCCAGCAGACTTCCGGGACAGGGAGACGAAGCTTTCTTT

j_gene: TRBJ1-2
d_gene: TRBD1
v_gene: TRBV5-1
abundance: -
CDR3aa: CASSLEGGAGYTF
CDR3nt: TGCGCCAGCAGCTTGGAAGGGGGCGCGGGCTACACCTTC

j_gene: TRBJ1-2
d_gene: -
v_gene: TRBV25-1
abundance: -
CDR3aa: CATTGSYGYTF
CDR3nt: TGTGCCACAACAGGGTCCTATGGCTACACCTTC

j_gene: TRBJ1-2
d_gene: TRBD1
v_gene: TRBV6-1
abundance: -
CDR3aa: CASSERTGTNYGYTF
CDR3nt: TGTGCCAGCAGTGAACGGACAGGGACTAACTATGGCTACACCTTC

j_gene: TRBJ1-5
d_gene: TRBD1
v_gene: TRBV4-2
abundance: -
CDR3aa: CASSQDGTARQPQHF
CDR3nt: TGTGCCAGCAGCCAAGATGGGACAGCGAGGCAGCCCCAGCATTTT

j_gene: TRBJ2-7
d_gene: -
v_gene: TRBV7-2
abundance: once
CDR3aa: CASSWTDPYEQYF
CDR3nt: TGTGCCAGCAGCTGGACAGATCCCTACGAGCAGTACTTC

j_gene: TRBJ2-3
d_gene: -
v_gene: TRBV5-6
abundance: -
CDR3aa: CASSRQLTDTQYF
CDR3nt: TGTGCCAGCAGCCGACAGCTCACAGATACGCAGTATTTT

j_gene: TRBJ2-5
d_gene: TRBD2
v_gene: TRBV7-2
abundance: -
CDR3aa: CASSSRTSGQETQYF
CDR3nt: TGTGCCAGCAGCTCCCGGACTAGCGGGCAAGAGACCCAGTACTTC

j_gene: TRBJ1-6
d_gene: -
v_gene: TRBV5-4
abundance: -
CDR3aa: CASSLTIPNSPLHF
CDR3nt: TGTGCCAGCAGCCTGACAATACCTAATTCACCCCTCCACTTT

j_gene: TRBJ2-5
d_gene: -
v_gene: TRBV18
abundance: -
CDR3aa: CASSPGYKETQYF
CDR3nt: TGTGCCAGCTCACCGGGCTATAAAGAGACCCAGTACTTC

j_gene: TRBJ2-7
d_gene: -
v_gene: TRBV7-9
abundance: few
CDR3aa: CASSSGSEQYF
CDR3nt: TGTGCCAGCAGCTCAGGGAGCGAGCAGTACTTC

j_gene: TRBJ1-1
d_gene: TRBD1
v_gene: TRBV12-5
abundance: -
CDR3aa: CASGLMSGTGVNPNTEAFF
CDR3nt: TGTGCTAGTGGTTTGATGTCCGGGACAGGGGTCAACCCGAACACTGAAGCTTTCTTT

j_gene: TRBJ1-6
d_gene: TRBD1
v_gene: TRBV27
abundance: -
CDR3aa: CASSLLRQGYITSPLHF
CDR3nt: TGTGCCAGCAGTTTATTAAGACAGGGCTATATTACTTCACCCCTCCACTTT